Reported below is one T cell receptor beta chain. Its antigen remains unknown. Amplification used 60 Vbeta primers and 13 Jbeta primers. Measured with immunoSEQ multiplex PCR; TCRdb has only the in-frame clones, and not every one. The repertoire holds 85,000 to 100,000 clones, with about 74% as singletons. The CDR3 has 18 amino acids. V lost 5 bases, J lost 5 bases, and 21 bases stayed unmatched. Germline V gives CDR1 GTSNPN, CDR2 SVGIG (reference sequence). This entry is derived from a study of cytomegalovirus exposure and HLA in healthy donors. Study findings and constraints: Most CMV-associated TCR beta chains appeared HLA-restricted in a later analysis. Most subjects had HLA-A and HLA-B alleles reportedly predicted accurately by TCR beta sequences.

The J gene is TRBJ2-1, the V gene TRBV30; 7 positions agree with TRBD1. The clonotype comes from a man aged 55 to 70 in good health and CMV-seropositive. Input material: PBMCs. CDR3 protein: CAWGSDMRGYRGNNEQFF. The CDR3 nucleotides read TGTGCCTGGGGATCCGACATGAGGGGGTACAGGGGAAACAATGAGCAGTTCTTC.